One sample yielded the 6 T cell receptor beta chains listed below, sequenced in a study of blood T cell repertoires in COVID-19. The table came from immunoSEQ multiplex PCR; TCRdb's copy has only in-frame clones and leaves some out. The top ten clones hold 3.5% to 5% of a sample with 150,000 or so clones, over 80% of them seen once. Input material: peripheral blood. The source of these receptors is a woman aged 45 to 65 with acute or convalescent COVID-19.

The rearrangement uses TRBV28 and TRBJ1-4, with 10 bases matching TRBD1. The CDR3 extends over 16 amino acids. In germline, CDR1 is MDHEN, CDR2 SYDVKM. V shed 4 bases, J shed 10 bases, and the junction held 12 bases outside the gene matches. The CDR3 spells CASSSPGTGVSGKLFF. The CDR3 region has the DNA TGTGCCAGCAGTTCCCCCGGGACAGGGGTTAGTGGAAAACTGTTTTTT.

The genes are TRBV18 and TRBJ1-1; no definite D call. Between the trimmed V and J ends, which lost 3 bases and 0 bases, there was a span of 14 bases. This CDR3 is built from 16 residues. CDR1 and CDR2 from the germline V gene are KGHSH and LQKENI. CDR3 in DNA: TGTGCCAGCTCACCGGATGCAGGTCTAATGAACACTGAAGCTTTCTTT. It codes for CASSPDAGLMNTEAFF.

The CDR3 nucleotides read TGTGCCAGTAGTGCCGACAGGACGCTCTATGGCTACACCTTC. Its protein product is CASSADRTLYGYTF. The rearrangement joins TRBV19 to TRBJ1-2, with a tentative D call TRBD1 (6 bases). The CDR3 has 14 amino acids. V was cut by 5 bases and J by 4 bases, with 14 bases left in between. CDR1 is LNHDA, CDR2 SQIVND, per germline (reference sequence).

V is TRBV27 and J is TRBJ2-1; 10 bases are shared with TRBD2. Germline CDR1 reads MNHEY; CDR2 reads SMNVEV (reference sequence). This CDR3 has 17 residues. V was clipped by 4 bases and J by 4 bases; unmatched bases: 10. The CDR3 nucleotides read TGTGCCAGCAGTTCCCTCCAAGCGGGAGGGGAGTACAATGAGCAGTTCTTC. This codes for CASSSLQAGGEYNEQFF.

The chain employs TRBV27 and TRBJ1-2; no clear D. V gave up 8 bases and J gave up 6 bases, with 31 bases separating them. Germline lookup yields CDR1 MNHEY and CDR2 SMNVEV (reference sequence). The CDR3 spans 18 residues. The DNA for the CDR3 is TGTGCCAGCGGGCCGTCCGAAAGTTATGGAGGGCTGAAGAATGGCTACACCTTC. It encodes CASGPSESYGGLKNGYTF.

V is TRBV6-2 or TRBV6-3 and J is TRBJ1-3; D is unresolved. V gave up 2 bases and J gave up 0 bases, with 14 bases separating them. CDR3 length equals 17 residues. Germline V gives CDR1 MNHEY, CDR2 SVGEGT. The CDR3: CASSYHLSGFSGNTIYF. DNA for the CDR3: TGTGCCAGCAGTTACCACCTTTCGGGGTTCTCTGGAAACACCATATATTTT.